This T cell receptor beta chain was observed in a study of identical twins. This clonotype was observed many times. Its antigen is undetermined. TCRdb passed the 5' RACE reads through MiXCR, listing each CDR3 protein once. The sample records 300,000 to 400,000 distinct CDR3 sequences, approximately 10% being singletons. The CDR3 sequence is 15 residues long. V was cut by 6 bases and J by 4 bases, with 16 bases left in between. Study-level points and caveats: Within cord blood, abundant beta clonotypes carried fewer insertions, but memory repertoires showed no such trend. Researchers caution that invariant MAIT and iNKT cells could partly confound zero-insertion analyses. Models underestimated out-of-frame TCR alpha sharing in monozygotic twins. Twin-shared out-of-frame alpha sequences showed excess low generation probability.

The V call is TRBV12-3 or TRBV12-4, the J call TRBJ2-1; D remains ambiguous. The receptor was isolated from a woman between 45 and 60 years old in good health. Input material: naive T cells sorted from blood. CDR3 bases: TGTGCCAGCAGCACCCTACCCTCAAGGTACAATGAGCAGTTCTTC. It is translated as CASSTLPSRYNEQFF.